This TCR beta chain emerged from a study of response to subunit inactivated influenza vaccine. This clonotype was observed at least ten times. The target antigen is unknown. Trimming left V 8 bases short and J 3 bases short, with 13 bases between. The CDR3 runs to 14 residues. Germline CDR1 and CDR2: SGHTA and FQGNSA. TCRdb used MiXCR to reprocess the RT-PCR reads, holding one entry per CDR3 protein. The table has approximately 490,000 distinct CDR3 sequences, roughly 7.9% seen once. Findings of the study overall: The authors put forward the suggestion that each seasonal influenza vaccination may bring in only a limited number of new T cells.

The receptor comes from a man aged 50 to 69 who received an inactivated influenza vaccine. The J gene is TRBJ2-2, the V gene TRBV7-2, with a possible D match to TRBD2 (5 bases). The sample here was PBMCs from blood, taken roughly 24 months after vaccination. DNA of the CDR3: TGTGCCAGCGCGAGAACGGACTACACCGGGGAGCTGTTTTTT. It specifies CASARTDYTGELFF.